This entry lists 23 T cell receptor beta chains sequenced from one sample in a study of blood T cell repertoires in COVID-19. Method: immunoSEQ multiplex PCR; TCRdb's copy keeps in-frame clones and lacks some. Of about 64,000 clones detected, approximately 78% appear once; the ten largest clones hold roughly 13%. Input material: peripheral blood. The receptors come from a human donor in a cohort sampled during active COVID-19.

The chain is built from TRBV18 and TRBJ1-2; 7 bases match TRBD1. CDR3 length: 14 residues. Germline CDR1 KGHSH, CDR2 LQKENI. J lost 7 bases, V lost 3 bases, and 8 bases had no gene match. CDR3 sequence reads: CASSPDRLPPGYTF. CDR3 coding DNA: TGTGCCAGCTCACCGGACAGGCTCCCCCCTGGCTACACCTTC.

This chain uses TRBV15 with TRBJ2-3; 11 bases map to TRBD1. Looked up from germline, CDR1 is LNHNV and CDR2 is YYDKDF (reference sequence). Losses at the gene ends were 9 bases for V and 4 bases for J; bases not matched to a gene: 3. This CDR3 is 13 amino acids long. The DNA of the CDR3 is TGTGCCACGAGGACAGGGGGCGCAGATACGCAGTATTTT. This translates into CATRTGGADTQYF.

V is TRBV27 and J is TRBJ1-1; 9 nucleotides align to TRBD1. The CDR3 runs 16 residues. V lost 6 bases to trimming and J lost 5 bases; unmatched junction nucleotides: 13. Looked up from germline, CDR1 is MNHEY and CDR2 is SMNVEV (reference sequence). The CDR3 DNA reads TGTGCCAGCAGGCGCCGTCCCGGGACAGGGTTAACTGAAGCTTTCTTT. Protein: CASRRRPGTGLTEAFF.

The V call is TRBV5-1, the J call TRBJ1-4; D uncertain. This CDR3 has 16 amino acids. Trimming took 1 base from V and 0 from J, leaving 10 bases between them. Germline V gene sequence: CDR1 SGHRS, CDR2 YFSETQ. The DNA for the CDR3 is TGCGCCAGCAGCTTGAACCCAAGCACAACTAATGAAAAACTGTTTTTT. This gives the protein CASSLNPSTTNEKLFF.

CDR3 loop: CATRDRVDYGYTF. CDR3 DNA: TGTGCCACCCGGGACAGGGTTGACTATGGCTACACCTTC. The V call is TRBV30, the J call TRBJ1-2, with 9 nucleotides matching TRBD1. Germline lookup yields CDR1 GTSNPN and CDR2 SVGIG (reference sequence). The CDR3 runs to 13 residues. Trimming at V came to 8 bases and at J to 3 bases, leaving 7 bases not matched to a gene. Complete variable domain (other parts from reference TRBV30 and TRBJ1-2): SQTIHQWPATLVQPVGSPLSLECTVEGTSNPNLYWYRQAAGRGLQLLFYSVGIGQISSEVPQNLSASRPQDRQFILSSKKLLLSDSGFYLCATRDRVDYGYTFGSGTRLTVV.

The chain combines TRBV7-7 with TRBJ2-2, with D unresolved. The V gene lost 5 bases and the J gene lost 1 base, with 11 bases spanning the gap. The CDR3 runs to 15 residues. Germline assignment: CDR1 SSHAT and CDR2 FNYEAQ (reference sequence). CDR3 loop: CASSASTVNTGELFF. CDR3 DNA sequence: TGTGCCAGCAGCGCCAGCACAGTGAACACCGGGGAGCTGTTTTTT.

The chain employs TRBV7-2 and TRBJ2-1; 9 positions agree with TRBD2. The trim removed 1 base at V and 16 bases at J, leaving 20 bases unmatched. CDR3 length: 17 residues. Germline CDR1 SGHTA, CDR2 FQGNSA. In nucleotides, the CDR3 is TGTGCCAGCAGCTTAGATCAACAGGCGGGGGGGCATGGAGCGGAATTCTTC. Its translation is CASSLDQQAGGHGAEFF.

V gene TRBV13 combines with J gene TRBJ2-2, with D unresolved. Deletions cut 2 bases from V and 0 bases from J, with 7 bases between. The V gene's germline CDR1 is PRHDT and CDR2 FYEKMQ (reference sequence). This CDR3 is 15 amino acids long. Here the CDR3 reads CASSLLQTNTGELFF. As DNA, the CDR3 is TGTGCCAGCAGCTTATTACAGACGAACACCGGGGAGCTGTTTTTT.

The chain employs TRBV14 and TRBJ1-2, with unresolved D. The V end was cut by 5 bases, the J end by 3 bases, with 16 bases between. CDR1 SGHDN and CDR2 FVKESK come from the germline V gene. The CDR3 is 15 amino acids. This CDR3 is CASSARLAPDYGYTF. For the CDR3, the DNA is TGTGCCAGCAGCGCGCGACTCGCCCCGGACTATGGCTACACCTTC.

The V gene is TRBV5-1, the J gene TRBJ1-4, with 7 bases lining up with TRBD1. Trimming at V came to 4 bases and at J to 8 bases, leaving 5 bases not matched to a gene. CDR1 is SGHRS, CDR2 YFSETQ, per germline. The length of the CDR3 is 13 residues. CDR3 protein: CASSLRDREKLFF. The CDR3 DNA follows: TGCGCCAGCAGCCTACGGGACAGAGAAAAACTGTTTTTT.

This chain links TRBV3-1 (or the pseudogene TRBV3-2) with TRBJ2-1; 8 nucleotides agree with TRBD2. V was pared by 1 base and J by 4 bases, with 12 bases of the junction left unmatched. Germline CDR1 and CDR2: LGHDT and YNNKEL (reference sequence). The CDR3 covers 18 residues. CDR3 in DNA: TGTGCCAGCAGCCAAGTCGGGGGGGGTTTTGAGGGATACAATGAGCAGTTCTTC. Its protein is CASSQVGGGFEGYNEQFF.

The chain recombines TRBV5-1 with TRBJ2-1; 11 bases agree with TRBD2. Germline V gene sequence: CDR1 SGHRS, CDR2 YFSETQ. The CDR3 is 15 amino acids. After removal of 6 bases from V and 5 bases from J, the junction contained 7 bases not matched to a gene. CDR3 in amino acids: CASNIGTSGNNEQFF. The CDR3 DNA is TGCGCCAGCAACATAGGGACTAGCGGAAACAATGAGCAGTTCTTC.

The V and J genes are TRBV4-1 and TRBJ2-5; D possibly corresponds to TRBD2 (5 bases). The CDR3 length is 15 residues. V shed 0 bases and J shed 5 bases, with 13 bases lying between them. Per germline, CDR1 MGHRA and CDR2 YSYEKL. CDR3 sequence (DNA): TGCGCCAGCAGCCAAGATTGGAATAGCGTGGAGACCCAGTACTTC. It yields the protein CASSQDWNSVETQYF.

The genes are TRBV30 and TRBJ2-3; 7 bases are shared with TRBD2. The germline gives CDR1 GTSNPN, CDR2 SVGIG (reference sequence). The CDR3 totals 15 residues. With 2 bases clipped from V and 5 bases from J, the junction kept 10 bases outside the gene matches. CDR3 in DNA: TGTGCCTGGAGTTCTCTGAGCGGGGTGGGAGATACGCAGTATTTT. This sequence encodes CAWSSLSGVGDTQYF.

This chain connects TRBV7-9 to TRBJ1-1; no clear D gene. The CDR3 runs to 15 residues. Looked up from germline, CDR1 is SEHNR and CDR2 is FQNEAQ (reference sequence). Deletions cut 5 bases from V and 0 bases from J, with 13 bases between. CDR3 residues: CASSRAGTVNTEAFF. The DNA of the CDR3 is TGTGCCAGCAGCCGCGCAGGCACCGTGAACACTGAAGCTTTCTTT.

This sequence joins TRBV10-3 and TRBJ1-6, with TRBD1 matching 10 bases. V was pared by 3 bases and J by 5 bases, with 7 bases of the junction left unmatched. Looked up from germline, CDR1 is ENHRY and CDR2 is SYGVKD. There are 17 residues in the CDR3. DNA of the CDR3: TGTGCCATCAGTGAACCGACAGGGGGCCTAGATAATTCACCCCTCCACTTT. Translation: CAISEPTGGLDNSPLHF.

V gene TRBV6-1 combines with J gene TRBJ1-5; D is uncertain. Trimming took off 3 bases at V and 1 base at J, with 10 bases between the two ends. The germline V gene has CDR1 MNHNS and CDR2 SASEGT. The CDR3 spans 15 residues. The CDR3 sequence is CASSERLLSNQPQHF. The CDR3 nucleotides read TGTGCCAGCAGTGAGAGACTCCTAAGCAATCAGCCCCAGCATTTT.

V usage is TRBV3-1 (or the pseudogene TRBV3-2) and J usage is TRBJ2-1, with D perhaps TRBD2 (5 bases). This CDR3 is 15 amino acids long. The V gene's germline CDR1 is LGHDT and CDR2 YNNKEL (reference sequence). V was cut by 0 bases and J by 9 bases, with 15 bases left in between. The CDR3 DNA follows: TGTGCCAGCAGCCAAGATCTAGGTCCTGGGAGTGAGCAGTTCTTC. Translated: CASSQDLGPGSEQFF.

J is TRBJ1-1 and V is TRBV14; TRBD1 matches 9 bases. V lost 5 bases to trimming and J lost 1 base; unmatched junction nucleotides: 8. The CDR3 length is 16 residues. Germline lookup yields CDR1 SGHDN and CDR2 FVKESK. CDR3 protein: CASSKQGALGNTEAFF. CDR3 sequence (DNA): TGTGCCAGCAGCAAACAGGGGGCGTTGGGGAACACTGAAGCTTTCTTT.

The V and J genes are TRBV2 and TRBJ2-2; 14 bases line up with TRBD2. CDR1 is SNHLY and CDR2 is FYNNEI in the germline V gene. The J segment lost 6 bases and the V segment lost 8 bases, leaving 5 bases of the junction unmatched. The CDR3 covers 15 residues. CDR3 sequence (DNA): TGTGCCAGCCGGACTAGCGGGGGGTTGGCCGGGGAGCTGTTTTTT. It encodes CASRTSGGLAGELFF.

This chain uses TRBV6-4 with TRBJ2-2, with D possibly being TRBD2 (6 bases). This CDR3 has 16 amino acids. CDR1 and CDR2 from the germline V gene are MRHNA and SNTAGT. With 6 bases removed from V and 5 bases from J, the gap between germline ends came to 19 bases. The CDR3 sequence is CASSGVDGGSTGELFF. In DNA, the CDR3 is TGTGCCAGCAGCGGCGTAGATGGAGGGAGTACCGGGGAGCTGTTTTTT.

This rearrangement joins TRBV11-2 to TRBJ2-7; no clear D gene. Germline V lookup: CDR1 SGHAT, CDR2 FQNNGV. This CDR3 is built from 12 residues. The V gene lost 0 bases and the J gene lost 10 bases, with 10 bases spanning the gap. The CDR3 DNA is TGTGCCAGCAGCTTAGAGACACCTATTCAGTACGTC. Its protein product is CASSLETPIQYV.

This chain connects TRBV6-2 or TRBV6-3 to TRBJ2-7; D perhaps matches TRBD2 (6 bases). The CDR3 loop spans 14 amino acids. CDR1 and CDR2 from the germline V gene are MNHEY and SVGEGT. Trimming cost V 2 bases and J 2 bases, with 10 bases left between them. The CDR3 spells CASSYGLAPYEQYF. The CDR3 nucleotides read TGTGCCAGCAGTTACGGGCTAGCGCCCTACGAGCAGTACTTC.